The 12 T cell receptor beta chains in this list originate from one sample, sequenced in a study of T cell changes during pregnancy in multiple sclerosis. Assay: immunoSEQ multiplex PCR; the TCRdb copy retains only in-frame clones and omits some. There are approximately 49,000 clones in the sample; around 91% occur only once, and just over 5% lies in the top ten. Sequencing was performed on peripheral blood, taken after pregnancy. The receptor source for this set is a female donor in good health, enrolled as a control in a pregnancy study.

This rearrangement joins TRBV5-1 to TRBJ1-6; D not resolved. This CDR3 has 18 amino acids. CDR1 is SGHRS and CDR2 is YFSETQ in the germline V gene. Trimming stripped 0 bases from V and 0 bases from J, with 13 bases between. The CDR3 coding sequence is TGCGCCAGCAGCTTGGGTCTAGCAGCTAACTCCTATAATTCACCCCTCCACTTT. Its translation is CASSLGLAANSYNSPLHF.

The chain carries TRBV6-5 and TRBJ2-1; TRBD2 agrees at 11 bases. The CDR3 runs 16 residues. Losses at the gene ends were 2 bases for V and 5 bases for J; bases not matched to a gene: 5. Germline V CDR1 and CDR2: MNHEY, SVGAGI. The DNA for the CDR3 is TGTGCCAGCAGTTACGACTTGGGACTAGCGGACAATGAGCAGTTCTTC. Translating gives CASSYDLGLADNEQFF.

This rearrangement joins TRBV4-2 to TRBJ1-2; a weak D match, TRBD1 (6 bases). V dropped 0 bases and J dropped 4 bases, with 12 bases sitting between them. The germline CDR1 and CDR2 sequences are LGHNA and YNFKEQ. This CDR3 has 15 residues. CDR3 sequence (DNA): TGTGCCAGCAGCCAAGACTTTAACAGGGCCTATGGCTACACCTTC. Amino acids: CASSQDFNRAYGYTF.

This clone has more than one count but fewer than ten. The CDR3 loop reads CATSRGQDTDTQYF. The CDR3 DNA is TGTGCCACCAGCAGAGGACAGGACACAGATACGCAGTATTTT. The rearrangement links TRBV15 to TRBJ2-3; D is possibly TRBD1 (6 bases). Per the germline V gene, CDR1 is LNHNV and CDR2 is YYDKDF (reference sequence). The CDR3 runs to 14 residues. Trimming left V 1 base short and J 2 bases short, with 7 bases between. Based on the CDR3 plus reference TRBV15 and TRBJ2-3, the full variable domain is DAMVIQNPRYQVTQFGKPVTLSCSQTLNHNVMYWYQQKSSQAPKLLFHYYDKDFNNEADTPDNFQSRRPNTSFCFLDIRSPGLGDTAMYLCATSRGQDTDTQYFGPGTRLTVL.

The rearrangement uses TRBV5-1 and TRBJ2-7; the D gene is possibly TRBD1 (5 bases). Germline V CDR1 and CDR2: SGHRS, YFSETQ. Trimming shortened V by 4 bases and J by 1 base, and 15 bases separated the two germline ends. The CDR3 consists of 15 residues. CDR3 coding DNA: TGCGCCAGCAGCCCGTTGGACACCCTTTCCTACGAGCAGTACTTC. It translates to CASSPLDTLSYEQYF.

The J gene is TRBJ2-1, the V gene TRBV6-5, with 11 bases fitting TRBD2. Germline assignment: CDR1 MNHEY and CDR2 SVGAGI. After removal of 2 bases from V and 5 bases from J, the junction contained 5 bases not matched to a gene. The CDR3 has 16 amino acids. CDR3 loop: CASSYGGTSGNNEQFF. The CDR3 bases are TGTGCCAGCAGTTACGGGGGGACTAGCGGAAACAATGAGCAGTTCTTC.

The rearrangement joins TRBV6-5 to TRBJ1-4; D remains unclear. This CDR3 comprises 16 residues. The V and J ends lost 0 bases and 0 bases respectively, with 8 bases between them. Germline CDR1 and CDR2: MNHEY and SVGAGI. In nucleotides, the CDR3 is TGTGCCAGCAGTTACTCGAATGAGGCAACTAATGAAAAACTGTTTTTT. This sequence encodes CASSYSNEATNEKLFF.

The CDR3 DNA reads TGTGCCAGCAACGTATACTCCAAGAGCTCCTACGAGCAGTACTTC. Translating gives CASNVYSKSSYEQYF. The rearrangement links TRBV6-6 to TRBJ2-7; no definite D call. This CDR3 contains 15 residues. Germline V gene data show CDR1 as MNHNY and CDR2 as SVGAGI (reference sequence). Trimming left V 7 bases short and J 0 bases short, with 16 bases between.

This clone was seen once. The genes are TRBV7-8 and TRBJ2-2; TRBD2 might be the D (6 bases). This CDR3 region has 15 residues. CDR1 SGHVS and CDR2 FQNEAQ come from the germline V gene. V dropped 5 bases and J dropped 5 bases, with 15 bases sitting between them. CDR3 amino acids: CASSPGAGRTGELFF. The CDR3 DNA reads TGTGCCAGCAGCCCGGGAGCAGGGAGGACCGGGGAGCTGTTTTTT.

This chain uses TRBV19 with TRBJ2-7; 7 bases match TRBD2. CDR1 LNHDA and CDR2 SQIVND come from the germline V gene (reference sequence). The CDR3 loop spans 14 amino acids. The ends lost 10 bases at V and 3 bases at J; junction bases unmatched: 12. The CDR3 DNA is TGTGCCACCAGCGGGATCCCTGCGGGCTACGAGCAGTACTTC. This sequence encodes CATSGIPAGYEQYF.

The genes are TRBV25-1 and TRBJ2-7; 7 positions match TRBD1. Germline-derived CDR1 and CDR2 are MGHDK and SYGVNS. The trim removed 2 bases at V and 2 bases at J, leaving 9 bases unmatched. CDR3 length: 16 amino acids. The CDR3 nucleotides read TGTGCCAGCAGTGAACACTCCTGGGACAGTCCCTACGAGCAGTACTTC. Residues: CASSEHSWDSPYEQYF.

The chain has TRBV4-3 and TRBJ2-7; D is unclear. Germline CDR1 LGHNA, CDR2 YSLEER. The CDR3 has 16 residues. V was clipped by 0 bases and J by 0 bases, with 12 bases between them. In DNA form, the CDR3 reads TGCGCCAGCAGCCAAGAGACAAGACCTCTCTCCTACGAGCAGTACTTC. Its translation: CASSQETRPLSYEQYF.